Listed here are 7 T cell receptor beta chains from one sample, sequenced in a study of tumor-infiltrating lymphocytes in localized non-small cell lung cancer (dated by TCRdb to the early 2020s). The method behind the library was the immunoSEQ multiplex PCR assay. TCRdb limited this immuneACCESS table to in-frame rearrangements with V and J called. A share of clones is missing; checked studies link under half to unresolved V genes, and the rest is unexplained. The sample table records around 16,000 clones; 55% to 75% of these occur just once. The biggest ten clones account for around 6.3% of the sample. What was sequenced was lung tumor tissue. The receptors stem from a human donor with non-small cell lung cancer.

This clone appeared a few times. The CDR3 DNA reads as TGTGCCAGCAGGCCGGGGGCTAGCGGGAGCAATGAGCAGTTCTTC. Its protein product is CASRPGASGSNEQFF. This rearrangement joins TRBV28 to TRBJ2-1; TRBD2 matches at 10 bases. The CDR3 consists of 15 residues. The trim removed 6 bases at V and 6 bases at J, leaving 8 bases unmatched. Germline CDR1 MDHEN, CDR2 SYDVKM.

The chain has TRBV5-1 and TRBJ2-2; maybe TRBD1 (6 bases). V was trimmed by 4 bases and J by 1 base, leaving 11 bases between them. Germline V gene sequence: CDR1 SGHRS, CDR2 YFSETQ. The CDR3 contains 15 residues. The CDR3 is CASSLLTGNTGELFF. CDR3 DNA: TGCGCCAGCAGCCTATTGACAGGGAACACCGGGGAGCTGTTTTTT.

This clone appeared a single time. The rearrangement uses TRBV18 and TRBJ2-7, with 11 bases lining up with TRBD2. V trimming: 1 base; J trimming: 3 bases; junction bases outside the gene matches: 2. The length of the CDR3 is 15 residues. In germline, CDR1 is KGHSH, CDR2 LQKENI. The CDR3 region is CASSPRLAGGYEQYF. The CDR3, as DNA: TGTGCCAGCTCACCACGGCTAGCGGGGGGCTACGAGCAGTACTTC.

This clone turned up a few times. One end of the junction is discordant with germline, which a read error may explain. CDR3 amino acids: CASSKERGGASGANVLTF. Written as DNA, the CDR3 is TGCGCCAGCAGCAAAGAGAGGGGAGGGGCTAGTGGGGCCAACGTCCTGACTTTC. The chain uses TRBV4-3 and TRBJ2-6; 7 positions match TRBD2. Germline V gene sequence: CDR1 LGHNA, CDR2 YSLEER. The CDR3 runs 18 residues.

This chain connects TRBV27 to TRBJ1-1; TRBD1 might be the D (6 bases). The CDR3 consists of 15 residues. V was cut by 0 bases and J by 4 bases, with 12 bases left in between. The germline V gene encodes CDR1 MNHEY and CDR2 SMNVEV (reference sequence). Here the CDR3 reads CASSLSGGRSTEAFF. The DNA for the CDR3 is TGTGCCAGCAGTTTATCGGGGGGGCGAAGCACTGAAGCTTTCTTT.

The CDR3 DNA is TGTGCCATCAGTGATGCGGACAGCGCTTTCTATGGCTACACCTTC. Encoded protein: CAISDADSAFYGYTF. The chain couples TRBV10-3 to TRBJ1-2; weak D call: TRBD1 (6 bases). Trimming shortened V by 3 bases and J by 4 bases, and 15 bases separated the two germline ends. Germline V gives CDR1 ENHRY, CDR2 SYGVKD. CDR3 length equals 15 residues.

This clone was detected only once. V gene TRBV5-4 combines with J gene TRBJ2-5; possible D gene TRBD2, 6 bases. The end of the DNA fits TRBJ2-7 better, so the J call may be wrong. The germline V gene encodes CDR1 SGHNT and CDR2 YYREEE (reference sequence). The CDR3 loop spans 17 amino acids. Written as DNA, the CDR3 is TGTGCCAGCAGCTTGACGGTCGGGGGATCTACGAGCTACGAGCAGTACTTC. It specifies CASSLTVGGSTSYEQYF.